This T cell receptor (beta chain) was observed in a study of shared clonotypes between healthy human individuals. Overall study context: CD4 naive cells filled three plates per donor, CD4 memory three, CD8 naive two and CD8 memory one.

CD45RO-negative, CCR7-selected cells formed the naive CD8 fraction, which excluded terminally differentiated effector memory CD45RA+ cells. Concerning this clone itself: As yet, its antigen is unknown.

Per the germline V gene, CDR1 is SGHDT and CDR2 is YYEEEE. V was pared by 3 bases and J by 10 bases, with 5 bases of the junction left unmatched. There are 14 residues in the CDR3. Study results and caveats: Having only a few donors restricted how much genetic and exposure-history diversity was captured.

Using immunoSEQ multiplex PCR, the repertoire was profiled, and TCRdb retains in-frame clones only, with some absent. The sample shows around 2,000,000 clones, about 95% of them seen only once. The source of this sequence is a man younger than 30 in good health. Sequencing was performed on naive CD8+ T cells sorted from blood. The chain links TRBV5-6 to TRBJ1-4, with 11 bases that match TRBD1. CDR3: CASSSGQGAAKLFF. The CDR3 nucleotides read TGTGCCAGCAGCTCTGGACAGGGGGCGGCAAAACTGTTTTTT.